This T cell receptor beta chain was retrieved from a study of OX40 agonist ivuxolimab in advanced cancers. From germline, CDR1 is SGHRS and CDR2 YFSETQ. CDR3 length equals 17 residues. Germline trimming cut 4 bases from V and 5 bases from J; bases unmatched to any gene: 14. Assay used: immunoSEQ multiplex PCR; TCRdb lists only in-frame clones, some missing. The table shows 98,000 or so clones, with roughly 91% occurring only once. The starting material was CD4+ or CD8+ T cells sorted from blood, obtained in a trial of the OX40 agonist ivuxolimab. This clonotype was obtained from an adult with an advanced solid tumor such as melanoma, head and neck, liver or kidney cancer. The chain joins TRBV5-1 to TRBJ2-2; TRBD2 agrees at 7 bases. CDR3 protein: CASSGKPTSAFTGELFF. CDR3 sequence (DNA): TGCGCCAGCAGCGGGAAACCAACTAGCGCTTTTACCGGGGAGCTGTTTTTT. Full variable domain (missing parts from reference TRBV5-1 and TRBJ2-2): KAGVTQTPRYLIKTRGQQVTLSCSPISGHRSVSWYQQTPGQGLQFLFEYFSETQRNKGNFPGRFSGRQFSNSRSEMNVSTLELGDSALYLCASSGKPTSAFTGELFFGEGSRLTVL.